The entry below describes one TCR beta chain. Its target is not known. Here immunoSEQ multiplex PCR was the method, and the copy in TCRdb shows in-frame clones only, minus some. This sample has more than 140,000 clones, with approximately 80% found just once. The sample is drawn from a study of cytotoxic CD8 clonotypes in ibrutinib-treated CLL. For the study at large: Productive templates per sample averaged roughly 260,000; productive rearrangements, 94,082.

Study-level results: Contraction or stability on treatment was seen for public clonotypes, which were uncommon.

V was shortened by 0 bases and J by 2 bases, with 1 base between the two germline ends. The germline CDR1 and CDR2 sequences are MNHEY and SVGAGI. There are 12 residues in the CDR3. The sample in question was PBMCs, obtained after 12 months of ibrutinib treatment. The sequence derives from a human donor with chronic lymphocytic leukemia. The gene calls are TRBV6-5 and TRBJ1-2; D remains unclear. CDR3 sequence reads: CASSYSNYGYTF. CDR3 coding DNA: TGTGCCAGCAGTTACTCGAACTATGGCTACACCTTC.